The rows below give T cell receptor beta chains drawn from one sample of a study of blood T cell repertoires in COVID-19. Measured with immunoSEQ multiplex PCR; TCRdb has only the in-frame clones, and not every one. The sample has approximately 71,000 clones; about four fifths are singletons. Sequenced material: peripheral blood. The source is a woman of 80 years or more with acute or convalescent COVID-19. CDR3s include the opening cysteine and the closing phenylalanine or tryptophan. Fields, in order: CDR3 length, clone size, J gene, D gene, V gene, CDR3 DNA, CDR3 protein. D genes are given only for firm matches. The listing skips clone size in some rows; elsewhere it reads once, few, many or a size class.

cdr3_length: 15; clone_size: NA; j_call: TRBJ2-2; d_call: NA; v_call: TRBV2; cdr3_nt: TGTGCCAGCAGTGCAGGGTTGGCGAGCACCGGGGAGCTGTTTTTT; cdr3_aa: CASSAGLASTGELFF
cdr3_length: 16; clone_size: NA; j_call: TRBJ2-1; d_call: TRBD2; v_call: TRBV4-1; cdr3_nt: TGCGCCAGCAGCCACCGACTAGCGGGAGGGGAGGGTGAGCAGTTCTTC; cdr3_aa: CASSHRLAGGEGEQFF
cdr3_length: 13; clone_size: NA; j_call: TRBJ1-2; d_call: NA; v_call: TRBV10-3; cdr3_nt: TGTGCCATCAGTGACGGGGTTGACTATGGCTACACCTTC; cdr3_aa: CAISDGVDYGYTF
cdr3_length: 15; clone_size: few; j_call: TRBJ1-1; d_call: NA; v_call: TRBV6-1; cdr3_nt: TGTGCCAGCAGTGAAGCGGGGCCTCCGGTCCTGGGGGCTTTCTTT; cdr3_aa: CASSEAGPPVLGAFF
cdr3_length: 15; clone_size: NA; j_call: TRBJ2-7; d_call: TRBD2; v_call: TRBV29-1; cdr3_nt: TGCAGCGTTGAAGATTCCGCTAGCGGGAGCTACGAGCAGTACTTC; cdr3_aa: CSVEDSASGSYEQYF
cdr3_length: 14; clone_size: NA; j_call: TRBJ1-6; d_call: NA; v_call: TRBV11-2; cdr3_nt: TGTGCCAGCAGCTCTGACCCGGGTGGGTCACCCCTCCACTTT; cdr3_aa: CASSSDPGGSPLHF
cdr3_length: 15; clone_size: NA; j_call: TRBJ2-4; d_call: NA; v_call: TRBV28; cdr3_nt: TGTGCCAGCAGTTACGGTTCCTTAGCCAAAAACATTCAGTACTTC; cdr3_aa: CASSYGSLAKNIQYF
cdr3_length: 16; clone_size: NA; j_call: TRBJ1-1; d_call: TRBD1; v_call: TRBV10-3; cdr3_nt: TGTGCCATCAGTGGGGACAGGGCTAAGTCGGACACTGAAGCTTTCTTT; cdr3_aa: CAISGDRAKSDTEAFF
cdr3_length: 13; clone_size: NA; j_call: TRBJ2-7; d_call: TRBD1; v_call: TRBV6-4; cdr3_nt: TGTGCCAGCAGTGCCCCCGGACAGGAGGAGCAGTACTTC; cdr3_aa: CASSAPGQEEQYF
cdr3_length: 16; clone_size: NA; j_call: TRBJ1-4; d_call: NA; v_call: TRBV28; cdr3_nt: TGTGCCAGCAGTTTATATCAGTTTGGAACTAATGAAAAACTGTTTTTT; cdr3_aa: CASSLYQFGTNEKLFF
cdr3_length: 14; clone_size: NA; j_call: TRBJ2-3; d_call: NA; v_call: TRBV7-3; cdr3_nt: TGTGCCAGCAGCTCGGACTTATTCACAGATACGCAGTATTTT; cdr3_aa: CASSSDLFTDTQYF
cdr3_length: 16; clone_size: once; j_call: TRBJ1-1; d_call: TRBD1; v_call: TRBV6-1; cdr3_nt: TGTGCCAGCAGTGTTCACCTGACAGGGAAGAACACTGAAGCTTTCTTT; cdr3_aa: CASSVHLTGKNTEAFF
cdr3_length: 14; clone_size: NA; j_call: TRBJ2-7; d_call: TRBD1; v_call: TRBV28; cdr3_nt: TGTGCCAGCAGTAAAGACAGGGACCCATACGAGCAGTACTTC; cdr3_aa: CASSKDRDPYEQYF
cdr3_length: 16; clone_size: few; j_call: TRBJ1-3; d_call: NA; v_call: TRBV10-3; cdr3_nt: TGTGCCATCAGTGAGTCAGGACAGAGCTCTGGAAACACCATATATTTT; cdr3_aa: CAISESGQSSGNTIYF
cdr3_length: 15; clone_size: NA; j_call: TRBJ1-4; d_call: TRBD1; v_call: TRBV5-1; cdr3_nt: TGCGCCAGCAGCTTCTCCCGTCGGACAGGCGAAAAACTGTTTTTT; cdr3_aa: CASSFSRRTGEKLFF
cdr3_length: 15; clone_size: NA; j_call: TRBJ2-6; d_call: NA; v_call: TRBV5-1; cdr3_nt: TGCGCCAGCAGCCCGCTGGGGGGTGGGGCCAACGTCCTGACTTTC; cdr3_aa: CASSPLGGGANVLTF
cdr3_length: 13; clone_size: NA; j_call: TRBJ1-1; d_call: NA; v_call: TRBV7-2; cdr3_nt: TGTGCCAGCAACGGACTTTTGAACACTGAAGCTTTCTTT; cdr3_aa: CASNGLLNTEAFF
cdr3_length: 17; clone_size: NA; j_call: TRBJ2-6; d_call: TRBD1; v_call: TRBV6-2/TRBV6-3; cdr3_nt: TGTGCCAGCAGTTACGACAGGGCCCCCACTGGGGCCAACGTCCTGACTTTC; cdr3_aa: CASSYDRAPTGANVLTF
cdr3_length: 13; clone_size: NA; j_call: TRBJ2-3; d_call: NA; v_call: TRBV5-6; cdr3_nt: TGTGCCAGCAGCTTGGTAGCGACAGATACGCAGTATTTT; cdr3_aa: CASSLVATDTQYF
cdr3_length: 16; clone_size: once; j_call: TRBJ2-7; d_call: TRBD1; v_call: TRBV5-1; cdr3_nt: TGCGCCAGCAGCTTGGCCGCGACAGGGATAACCTACGAGCAGTACTTC; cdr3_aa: CASSLAATGITYEQYF
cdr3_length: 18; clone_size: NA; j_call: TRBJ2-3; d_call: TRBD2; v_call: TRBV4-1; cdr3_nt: TGCGCCAGCAGCCGGAAGCTTCAACTAGCGGGAGGAACAGATACGCAGTATTTT; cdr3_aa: CASSRKLQLAGGTDTQYF
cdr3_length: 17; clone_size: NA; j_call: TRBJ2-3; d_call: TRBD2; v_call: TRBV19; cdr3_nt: TGTGCCAGTAGTAGTTCTAGGCTAGCGGGATTTCTAGATACGCAGTATTTT; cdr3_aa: CASSSSRLAGFLDTQYF
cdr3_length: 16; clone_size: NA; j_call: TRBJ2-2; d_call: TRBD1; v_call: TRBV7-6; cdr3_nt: TGTGCCAGCAGCGCTACCGGGACAGCAAACACCGGGGAGCTGTTTTTT; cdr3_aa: CASSATGTANTGELFF
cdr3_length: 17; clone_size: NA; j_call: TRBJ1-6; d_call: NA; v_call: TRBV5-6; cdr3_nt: TGTGCCAGCAGCTTACGCAGGGTCTTCGGTTTTAATTCACCCCTCCACTTT; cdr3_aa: CASSLRRVFGFNSPLHF
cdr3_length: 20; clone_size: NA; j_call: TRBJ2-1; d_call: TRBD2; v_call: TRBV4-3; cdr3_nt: TGCGCCAGCAGCCAAGATCGAGCAGCGGGAGGGGGTATGAGGTACAATGAGCAGTTCTTC; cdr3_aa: CASSQDRAAGGGMRYNEQFF
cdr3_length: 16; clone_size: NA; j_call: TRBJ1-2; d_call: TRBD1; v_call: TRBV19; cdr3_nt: TGTGCCAGTAGTATCCGCGGACAGGGAGCTAACTATGGCTACACCTTC; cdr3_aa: CASSIRGQGANYGYTF
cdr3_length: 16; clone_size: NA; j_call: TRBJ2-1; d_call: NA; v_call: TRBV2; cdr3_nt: TGTGCCAGCAGTGAAGTTCGGGGGAGCTCCTACAATGAGCAGTTCTTC; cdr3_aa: CASSEVRGSSYNEQFF
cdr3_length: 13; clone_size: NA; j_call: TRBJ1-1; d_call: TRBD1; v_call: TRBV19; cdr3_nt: TGTGCCAGTAGTCTACAGGGGTACACTGAAGCTTTCTTT; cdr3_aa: CASSLQGYTEAFF
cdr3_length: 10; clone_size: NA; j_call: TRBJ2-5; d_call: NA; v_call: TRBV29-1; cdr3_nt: TGCAGCGCCGTTTCGGAGACCCAGTACTTC; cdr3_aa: CSAVSETQYF
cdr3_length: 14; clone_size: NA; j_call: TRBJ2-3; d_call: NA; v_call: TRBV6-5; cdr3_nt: TGTGCCAGCAGGCTCACGGTACTCACAGATACGCAGTATTTT; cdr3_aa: CASRLTVLTDTQYF
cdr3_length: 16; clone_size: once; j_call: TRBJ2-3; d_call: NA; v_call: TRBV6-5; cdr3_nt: TGTGCCAGCAGTTTCCTCCAGACGACAGGAACAGATACGCAGTATTTT; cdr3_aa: CASSFLQTTGTDTQYF
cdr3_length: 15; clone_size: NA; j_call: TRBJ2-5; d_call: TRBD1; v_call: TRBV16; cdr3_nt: TGTGCCAGCAGCCAATTGGACAGGGCCCAAGAGACCCAGTACTTC; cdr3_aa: CASSQLDRAQETQYF
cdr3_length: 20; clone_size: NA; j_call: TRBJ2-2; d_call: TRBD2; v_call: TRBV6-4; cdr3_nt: TGTGCCAGCAGTGAATCCCCCCTACTAGCGGGAGGACGGAACACCGGGGAGCTGTTTTTT; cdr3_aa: CASSESPLLAGGRNTGELFF
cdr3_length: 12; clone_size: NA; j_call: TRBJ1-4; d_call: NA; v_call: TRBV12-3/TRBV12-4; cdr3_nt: TGTGCCAGCAGTTTAAGGGAGGGAAAACTGTTTTTT; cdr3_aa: CASSLREGKLFF
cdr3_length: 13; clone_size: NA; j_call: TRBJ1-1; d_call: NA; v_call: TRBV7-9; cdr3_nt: TGTGCCAGCAGCTTGGGAGGGGGGGCTGAAGCTTTCTTT; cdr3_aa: CASSLGGGAEAFF
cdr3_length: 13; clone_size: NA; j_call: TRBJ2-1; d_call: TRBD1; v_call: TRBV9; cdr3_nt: TGTGCCAGCAGCGTAGGAGGGGGCCATGAGCAGTTCTTC; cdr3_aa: CASSVGGGHEQFF
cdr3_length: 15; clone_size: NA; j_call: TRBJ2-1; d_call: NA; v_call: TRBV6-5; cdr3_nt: TGTGCCAGCAGTTACTCGTTAAAACTGGGCGATGAGCAGTTCTTC; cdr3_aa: CASSYSLKLGDEQFF
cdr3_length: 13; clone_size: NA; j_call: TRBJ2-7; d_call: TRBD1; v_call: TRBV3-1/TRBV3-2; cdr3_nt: TGTGCCAGCAGCCCGGGACAGCCCTACGAGCAGTACTTC; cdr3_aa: CASSPGQPYEQYF
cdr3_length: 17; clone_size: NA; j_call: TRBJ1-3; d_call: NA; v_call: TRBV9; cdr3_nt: TGTGCCAGCAGCGCGGGAGGGGCGTTCCGTGGCGGAAACACCATATATTTT; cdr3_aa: CASSAGGAFRGGNTIYF
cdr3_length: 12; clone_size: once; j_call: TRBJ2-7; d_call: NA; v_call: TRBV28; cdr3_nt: TGTGCCAGCAGTTTAGCGTGGTACGAGCAGTACTTC; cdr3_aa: CASSLAWYEQYF
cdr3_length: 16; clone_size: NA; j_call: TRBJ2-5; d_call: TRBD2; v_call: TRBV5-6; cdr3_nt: TGTGCCAGCAGCTTGGTCCGGTTTCTAGCGGGAGAGACCCAGTACTTC; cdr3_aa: CASSLVRFLAGETQYF
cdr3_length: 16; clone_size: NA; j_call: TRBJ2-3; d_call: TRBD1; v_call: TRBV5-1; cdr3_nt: TGCGCCAGCAGCTTGGTGAGGGGACAGGGGACAGATACGCAGTATTTT; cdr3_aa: CASSLVRGQGTDTQYF
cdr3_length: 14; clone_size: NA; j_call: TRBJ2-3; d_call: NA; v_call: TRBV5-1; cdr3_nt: TGCGCCAGCAGCTTGGCCTCTAGCACAGATACGCAGTATTTT; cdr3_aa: CASSLASSTDTQYF
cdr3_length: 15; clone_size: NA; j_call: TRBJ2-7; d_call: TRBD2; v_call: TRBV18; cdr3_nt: TGTGCCAGCTCACCACGCACTAGCGGGAACTACGAGCAGTACTTC; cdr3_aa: CASSPRTSGNYEQYF
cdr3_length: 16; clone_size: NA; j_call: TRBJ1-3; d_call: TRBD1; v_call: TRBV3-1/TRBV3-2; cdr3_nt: TGTGCCAGCAGCCTCGGGACAGGACGCTCTGGAAACACCATATATTTT; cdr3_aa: CASSLGTGRSGNTIYF
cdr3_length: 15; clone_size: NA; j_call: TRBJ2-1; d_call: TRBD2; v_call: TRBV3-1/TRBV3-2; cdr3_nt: TGTGCCAGCAGCCCTCTAGCGGGAGTCTACAATGAGCAGTTCTTC; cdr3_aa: CASSPLAGVYNEQFF
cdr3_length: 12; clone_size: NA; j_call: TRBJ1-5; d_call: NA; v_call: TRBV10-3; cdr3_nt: TGTGCCATCAGACAGGACAATCAGCCCCAGCATTTT; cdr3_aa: CAIRQDNQPQHF
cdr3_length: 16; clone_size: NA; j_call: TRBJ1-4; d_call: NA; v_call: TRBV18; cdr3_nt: TGTGCCAGCTCATCTGATCGGGGGGCAACTAATGAAAAACTGTTTTTT; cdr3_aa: CASSSDRGATNEKLFF
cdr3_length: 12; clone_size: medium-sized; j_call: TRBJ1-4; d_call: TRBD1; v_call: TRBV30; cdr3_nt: TGTGCCGGACAGGGAAGGGCTGAAAAACTGTTTTTT; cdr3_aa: CAGQGRAEKLFF
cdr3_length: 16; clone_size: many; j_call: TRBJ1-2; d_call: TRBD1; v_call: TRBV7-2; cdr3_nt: TGTGCCAGCAGCCGGACGGGACAGTCTGGGAACTATGGCTACACCTTC; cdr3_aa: CASSRTGQSGNYGYTF
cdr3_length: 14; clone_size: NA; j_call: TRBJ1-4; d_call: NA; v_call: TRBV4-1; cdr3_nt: TGCGCCAGCAGCCAAGTTGGGGTAGCGGGAAAACTGTTTTTT; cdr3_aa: CASSQVGVAGKLFF
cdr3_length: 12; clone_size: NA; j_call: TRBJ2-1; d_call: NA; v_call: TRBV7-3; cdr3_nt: TGTGCCAGCAGCTACCAGCGAGATGAGCAGTTCTTC; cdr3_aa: CASSYQRDEQFF